The 31 T cell receptor beta chains given below trace back to one sample, sequenced in a study of memory CD4+ T cells and cytomegalovirus serostatus. Using immunoSEQ multiplex PCR, the repertoire was profiled, and TCRdb retains in-frame clones only, with some absent. Of 55,000 to 80,000 clones in the sample, roughly 76% were seen once. Single viable CD3+CD4+CD8-CD45RO+ cells were sorted as the memory CD4+ T cells. The sequenced material came from memory CD4+ T cells from blood. These receptors were taken from an adult in good health and CMV-seropositive.

The chain carries TRBV28 and TRBJ1-2; a possible D gene is TRBD1 (5 bases). This CDR3 has 13 amino acids. The V gene's germline CDR1 is MDHEN and CDR2 SYDVKM. Trimming cost V 8 bases and J 4 bases, with 14 bases left between them. CDR3 in DNA: TGTGCCAGCCGGCCTGGGGGGTCCTATGGCTACACCTTC. Translating it yields CASRPGGSYGYTF.

The chain combines TRBV19 with TRBJ1-2, with D tentatively TRBD1 (5 bases). The V gene's germline CDR1 is LNHDA and CDR2 SQIVND (reference sequence). V lost 1 base and J 2 bases, leaving 11 bases between the germline ends. This CDR3 is built from 15 residues. In DNA, the CDR3 is TGTGCCAGTAGTATAGGTTCAGGGCAGAACTATGGCTACACCTTC. Protein product: CASSIGSGQNYGYTF.

Concerning this clone itself: At one boundary the junction diverges from the germline segment, which might be a read error. The J gene is TRBJ2-2, the V gene TRBV7-8; 7 nucleotides line up with TRBD1. The CDR3 has 18 amino acids. The germline CDR1 and CDR2 sequences are SGHVS and FQNEAQ. DNA of the CDR3: TGTGCCAGCAGCTTCCGGGACAGCCTGGGCGAGAACGCCGGGGAGCTGTTTTTT. It codes for CASSFRDSLGENAGELFF. The full variable domain, in which reference TRBV7-8 and TRBJ2-2 provide the parts outside the CDR3, is GAGVSQSPRYKVAKRGQDVALRCDPISGHVSLFWYQQALGQGPEFLTYFQNEAQLDKSGLPSDRFFAERPEGSVSTLKIQRTQQEDSAVYLCASSFRDSLGENAGELFFGEGSRLTVL.

Turning to this clone: The junction shows a germline mismatch at one end, possibly a read error. The gene calls are TRBV10-3 and TRBJ2-7; D is ambiguous. CDR3 length equals 13 residues. The germline CDR1 and CDR2 sequences are ENHRY and SYGVKD. This chain's CDR3 is CAITEEPSYEQYF. The CDR3 nucleotides read TGTGCCATCACTGAGGAGCCCTCCTACGAGCAGTACTTC.

This clone was found a few times. This rearrangement joins TRBV13 to TRBJ1-1, with D possibly matching TRBD1 (6 bases). The CDR3 runs to 14 residues. In germline, CDR1 is PRHDT, CDR2 FYEKMQ (reference sequence). The ends were cut back, 6 bases at V and 1 base at J, with 12 bases in the middle. The CDR3 loop is CASSPEGGNTEAFF. Here the CDR3 DNA reads TGTGCCAGCAGTCCCGAGGGGGGGAACACTGAAGCTTTCTTT.

This clone was detected a few times. This rearrangement joins TRBV5-4 to TRBJ1-6, with D uncertain. The CDR3 runs to 15 residues. From germline, CDR1 is SGHNT and CDR2 YYREEE (reference sequence). V dropped 0 bases and J dropped 5 bases, with 9 bases sitting between them. In DNA form, the CDR3 reads TGTGCCAGCAGCTTGGTGGGTCTGGATAATTCACCCCTCCACTTT. Its protein product is CASSLVGLDNSPLHF.

The chain combines TRBV10-3 with TRBJ2-7; 7 bases align to TRBD1. V lost 6 bases and J lost 2; bases outside the gene matches: 10. CDR1 and CDR2 (germline): ENHRY, SYGVKD. There are 15 residues in the CDR3. CDR3 DNA sequence: TGTGCCATCAGACGATCCGACAGGGTCACCTACGAGCAGTACTTC. Protein product: CAIRRSDRVTYEQYF.

J is TRBJ2-7 and V is TRBV10-1; TRBD1 matches at 7 bases. Germline V gene lookup returns CDR1 WNHNN and CDR2 SYGVQD (reference sequence). The CDR3 sequence is 13 residues long. With V trimmed by 3 bases and J by 5 bases, 4 bases remained unmatched. CDR3 in DNA: TGCGCCAGCAGTGATGGCGGACAGGACGAGCAGTACTTC. Translation: CASSDGGQDEQYF.

The chain has TRBV10-3 and TRBJ2-3; perhaps TRBD1 as D (6 bases). Between the trimmed V and J ends, which lost 6 bases and 0 bases, there was a span of 13 bases. The CDR3 consists of 15 residues. From germline, CDR1 is ENHRY and CDR2 SYGVKD. Written as DNA, the CDR3 is TGTGCCATCAGGACCCCGGGACAAAGCACAGATACGCAGTATTTT. This gives the protein CAIRTPGQSTDTQYF.

The chain recombines TRBV6-6 with TRBJ1-5, with D hard to call. V dropped 0 bases and J dropped 2 bases, with 11 bases sitting between them. Germline CDR1 MNHNY, CDR2 SVGAGI (reference sequence). The CDR3 loop spans 16 amino acids. The CDR3, as DNA: TGTGCCAGCAGTTACTCGGCCGGGGTCGGCAATCAGCCCCAGCATTTT. Its protein is CASSYSAGVGNQPQHF.

V and J are TRBV23-1 and TRBJ2-3; the D gene is possibly TRBD1 (6 bases). TRBV23-1 is labeled an ORF, and its function is uncertain. This CDR3 has 17 residues. Trimming took off 2 bases at V and 4 bases at J, with 19 bases between the two ends. DNA for the CDR3: TGCGCCAGCAGTCAACCACAGGGATATCGAAATCCAGATACGCAGTATTTT. Protein product: CASSQPQGYRNPDTQYF.

The V call is TRBV18, the J call TRBJ1-2, with D unclear. V shed 5 bases and J shed 1 base, with 11 bases lying between them. There are 14 residues in the CDR3. Germline lookup yields CDR1 KGHSH and CDR2 LQKENI. CDR3 sequence (DNA): TGTGCCAGCTCATCGGGAGGGTATAACTATGGCTACACCTTC. Amino acids: CASSSGGYNYGYTF. Combining the CDR3 with reference TRBV18 and TRBJ1-2 gives the whole variable domain NAGVMQNPRHLVRRRGQEARLRCSPMKGHSHVYWYRQLPEEGLKFMVYLQKENIIDESGMPKERFSAEFPKEGPSILRIQQVVRGDSAAYFCASSSGGYNYGYTFGSGTRLTVV.

This sequence joins TRBV10-2 and TRBJ2-7; a possible D gene is TRBD1 (5 bases). The V end was cut by 2 bases, the J end by 6 bases, with 17 bases between. Germline CDR1 WSHSY, CDR2 SAAADI. This CDR3 has 15 residues. The CDR3 spells CASSEADLGVGEQYF. The DNA of the CDR3 is TGCGCCAGCAGTGAGGCAGACCTAGGGGTGGGCGAGCAGTACTTC.

The chain is built from TRBV10-3 and TRBJ1-1; D remains unclear. Trimming pared 0 bases from V and 1 base from J, leaving 6 bases between. This CDR3 is built from 14 residues. Germline-derived CDR1 and CDR2 are ENHRY and SYGVKD. The CDR3, as DNA: TGTGCCATCAGTGAGTCTGGGGAGAACACTGAAGCTTTCTTT. This codes for CAISESGENTEAFF.

In this sample, this clone turned up once. The chain couples TRBV6-1 to TRBJ1-5, with 7 bases matching TRBD1. J was trimmed by 0 bases and V by 2 bases; bases with no gene match: 13. The CDR3 loop spans 19 amino acids. Germline V lookup: CDR1 MNHNS, CDR2 SASEGT. The CDR3 reads CASSEYDRDRFYSNQPQHF. CDR3 coding DNA: TGTGCCAGCAGTGAATACGACCGGGACAGATTTTATAGCAATCAGCCCCAGCATTTT.

Regarding this clone: One junction end does not reproduce the germline sequence, and a read error may be involved. The genes are TRBV5-4 and TRBJ1-4, with D unclear. CDR1 and CDR2 from the germline V gene are SGHNT and YYREEE (reference sequence). This CDR3 region has 14 residues. The CDR3 DNA reads TGTGCCAGCAGCTTGTCACCAACCAATGAAAAACTGTTTTTT. Translating gives CASSLSPTNEKLFF. Full variable domain (outside the CDR3, taken from reference TRBV5-4 and TRBJ1-4): ETGVTQSPTHLIKTRGQQVTLRCSSQSGHNTVSWYQQALGQGPQFIFQYYREEENGRGNFPPRFSGLQFPNYSSELNVNALELDDSALYLCASSLSPTNEKLFFGSGTQLSVL.

This clone was recorded only once. V gene TRBV4-3 combines with J gene TRBJ2-2; D is tentatively TRBD1 or TRBD2 (7 bases each). V was clipped by 0 bases and J by 5 bases, with 10 bases between them. CDR3 size: 15 residues. The germline gives CDR1 LGHNA, CDR2 YSLEER. This CDR3 reads CASSQDRGGTGELFF. The CDR3 DNA sequence: TGCGCCAGCAGCCAAGACAGGGGGGGAACCGGGGAGCTGTTTTTT.

The V and J genes are TRBV5-5 and TRBJ2-7; no reliable D call. The CDR3 spans 13 residues. CDR1 and CDR2 from the germline V gene are SGHKS and YYEKEE (reference sequence). V lost 4 bases, J lost 2 bases, and 10 bases lay in between. CDR3 sequence reads: CASSRSLAYEQYF. The CDR3 DNA is TGTGCCAGCAGCCGCTCGCTGGCCTACGAGCAGTACTTC.

This rearrangement joins TRBV11-2 to TRBJ1-5; a weak D match, TRBD1 (6 bases). Germline lookup yields CDR1 SGHAT and CDR2 FQNNGV. Between the trimmed V and J ends, which lost 5 bases and 2 bases, there was a span of 10 bases. The CDR3 runs to 14 residues. As DNA, the CDR3 is TGTGCCAGCAGCAAGGACAGAGGCAATCAGCCCCAGCATTTT. It encodes CASSKDRGNQPQHF.

This rearrangement joins TRBV29-1 to TRBJ2-3; 7 positions match TRBD1. V was clipped by 3 bases and J by 0 bases; unmatched bases: 12. The CDR3 has 17 residues. Germline V CDR1 and CDR2: SQVTM, ANQGSEA. The CDR3 protein is CSVDPSGGRDSTDTQYF. The CDR3 DNA reads as TGCAGCGTTGACCCGTCAGGGGGAAGGGATAGCACAGATACGCAGTATTTT.

The chain employs TRBV20-1 and TRBJ2-1, with no clear D. The CDR3 covers 10 residues. CDR1 DFQATT and CDR2 SNEGSKA come from the germline V gene (reference sequence). V lost 5 bases and J 7 bases, leaving 6 bases between the germline ends. CDR3 sequence (DNA): TGCAGTGCTGGTCGGAATGAGCAGTTCTTC. This translates into CSAGRNEQFF.

J is TRBJ2-7 and V is TRBV4-2; 8 bases agree with TRBD2. J lost 3 bases, V lost 1 base, and 14 bases had no gene match. The germline gives CDR1 LGHNA, CDR2 YNFKEQ. The CDR3 has 18 amino acids. The CDR3 loop reads CASSQVGAGAGEGYEQYF. CDR3 nucleotide sequence: TGTGCCAGCAGCCAAGTGGGGGCGGGAGCGGGAGAAGGCTACGAGCAGTACTTC.

J is TRBJ2-5 and V is TRBV29-1; D is undetermined. The CDR3 is 11 residues long. Germline-derived CDR1 and CDR2 are SQVTM and ANQGSEA. V was shortened by 5 bases and J by 2 bases, with 6 bases between the two germline ends. The CDR3 loop reads CSVRPQETQYF. The CDR3 coding sequence is TGCAGCGTTAGACCACAAGAGACCCAGTACTTC.

The rearrangement joins TRBV2 to TRBJ2-7; 8 nucleotides match TRBD2. Germline values: CDR1 SNHLY, CDR2 FYNNEI. The CDR3 runs to 14 residues. The trim removed 5 bases at V and 6 bases at J, leaving 9 bases unmatched. The CDR3 sequence: CASSNRGGRSEQYF. For the CDR3, the DNA is TGTGCCAGCAGTAATCGGGGGGGCCGTTCCGAGCAGTACTTC.

The CDR3 region is CASSRPRIRETQYF. The CDR3 coding sequence is TGTGCCAGCAGCCGGCCCCGGATCCGCGAGACCCAGTACTTC. The rearrangement links TRBV5-8 to TRBJ2-5; D call uncertain. Germline CDR1 SGHTS, CDR2 YDEGEE. This CDR3 spans 14 amino acids. V lost 4 bases and J 5 bases, leaving 15 bases between the germline ends.

The chain uses TRBV5-4 and TRBJ1-1; no clear D. Trimming took 0 bases from V and 5 from J, leaving 14 bases between them. Germline CDR1 and CDR2: SGHNT and YYREEE (reference sequence). The CDR3 spans 15 residues. CDR3 sequence: CASSLAWARRTEAFF. In nucleotides, the CDR3 is TGTGCCAGCAGCTTGGCCTGGGCGCGGAGGACTGAAGCTTTCTTT.

The V gene is TRBV5-4, the J gene TRBJ2-1, with 11 bases lining up with TRBD1. Germline loops: CDR1 SGHNT, CDR2 YYREEE (reference sequence). The junction had 7 bases not matched to a gene; V was cut back by 4 bases and J by 4 bases. The CDR3 spans 16 residues. For the CDR3, the DNA is TGTGCCAGCAGCGTGAGTGGACAGGGGGCGTACAATGAGCAGTTCTTC. It specifies CASSVSGQGAYNEQFF.

The genes are TRBV18 and TRBJ2-5; either TRBD1 or TRBD2 may fit D (5 bases each). Germline-derived CDR1 and CDR2 are KGHSH and LQKENI. With 2 bases removed from V and 0 bases from J, the gap between germline ends came to 19 bases. The length of the CDR3 is 18 residues. The CDR3 reads CASSPWSARRGDQETQYF. The CDR3 coding sequence is TGTGCCAGCTCACCATGGTCCGCGAGGAGAGGGGACCAAGAGACCCAGTACTTC. Using reference TRBV18 and TRBJ2-5 for the parts outside the CDR3, the full variable domain is NAGVMQNPRHLVRRRGQEARLRCSPMKGHSHVYWYRQLPEEGLKFMVYLQKENIIDESGMPKERFSAEFPKEGPSILRIQQVVRGDSAAYFCASSPWSARRGDQETQYFGPGTRLLVL.

CDR3 region: CASSLGPPRDRVGRHGYTF. CDR3 nucleotide sequence: TGTGCCAGCAGCTTAGGCCCCCCCCGGGACAGGGTAGGGCGCCATGGCTACACCTTC. This chain connects TRBV7-9 to TRBJ1-2; 9 nucleotides agree with TRBD1. V was clipped by 1 base and J by 6 bases; unmatched bases: 18. Germline V gene sequence: CDR1 SEHNR, CDR2 FQNEAQ (reference sequence). The CDR3 runs to 19 residues.

This clone appeared a few times. The chain employs TRBV4-1 and TRBJ1-6, with 9 bases lining up with TRBD1. J was trimmed by 9 bases and V by 5 bases; bases with no gene match: 8. The CDR3 extends over 15 amino acids. Germline CDR1 is MGHRA and CDR2 is YSYEKL. For the CDR3, the DNA is TGCGCCAGCAGCTCAACCGGGACAGGGATTTCACCCCTCCACTTT. Residues: CASSSTGTGISPLHF.

This chain links TRBV6-1 with TRBJ2-7; TRBD2 is a possible D gene (6 bases). The CDR3 sequence is 14 residues long. Trimming shortened V by 7 bases and J by 1 base, and 14 bases separated the two germline ends. Germline loops: CDR1 MNHNS, CDR2 SASEGT. The CDR3 DNA reads TGTGCCAGCAATAGCGCGGGGAGGTCCTACGAGCAGTACTTC. This sequence encodes CASNSAGRSYEQYF.